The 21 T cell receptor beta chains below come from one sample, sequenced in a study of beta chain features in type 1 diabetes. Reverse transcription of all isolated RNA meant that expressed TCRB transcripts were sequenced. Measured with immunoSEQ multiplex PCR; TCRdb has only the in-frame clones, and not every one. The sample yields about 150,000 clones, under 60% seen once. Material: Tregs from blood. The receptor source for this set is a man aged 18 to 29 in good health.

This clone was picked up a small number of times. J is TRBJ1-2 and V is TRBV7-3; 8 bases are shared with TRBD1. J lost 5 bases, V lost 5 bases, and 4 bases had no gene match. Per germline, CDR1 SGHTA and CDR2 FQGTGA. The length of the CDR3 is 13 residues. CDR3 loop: CASSPDRGYGYTF. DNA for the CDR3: TGTGCCAGCAGCCCAGACAGGGGTTATGGCTACACCTTC.

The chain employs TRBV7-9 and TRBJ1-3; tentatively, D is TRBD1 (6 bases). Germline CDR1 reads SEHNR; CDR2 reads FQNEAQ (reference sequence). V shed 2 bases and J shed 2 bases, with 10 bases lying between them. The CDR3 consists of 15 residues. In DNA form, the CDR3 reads TGTGCCAGCAGCTTAAGGGGGTACCCTGGAAACACCATATATTTT. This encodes CASSLRGYPGNTIYF.

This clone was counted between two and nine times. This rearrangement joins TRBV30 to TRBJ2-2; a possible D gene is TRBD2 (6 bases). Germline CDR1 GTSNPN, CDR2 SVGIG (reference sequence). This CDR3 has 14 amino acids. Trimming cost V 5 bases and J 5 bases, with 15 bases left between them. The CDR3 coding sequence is TGTGCCTGGGGGCGGGACCCGTGGACCGGGGAGCTGTTTTTT. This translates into CAWGRDPWTGELFF.

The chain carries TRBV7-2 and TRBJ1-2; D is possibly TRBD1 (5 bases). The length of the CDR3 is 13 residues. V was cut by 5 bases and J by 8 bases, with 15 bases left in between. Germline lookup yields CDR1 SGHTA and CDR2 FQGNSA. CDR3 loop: CASSPTGGGGYTF. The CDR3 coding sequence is TGTGCCAGCAGCCCCACCGGGGGGGGAGGCTACACCTTC.

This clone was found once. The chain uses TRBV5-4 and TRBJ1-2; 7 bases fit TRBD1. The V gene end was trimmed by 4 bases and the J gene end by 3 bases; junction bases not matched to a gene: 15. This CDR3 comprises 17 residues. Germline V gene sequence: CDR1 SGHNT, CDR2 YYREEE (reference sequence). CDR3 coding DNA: TGTGCCAGCAGCCAATGGACTTTGCCGGGACAGCACTATGGCTACACCTTC. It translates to CASSQWTLPGQHYGYTF.

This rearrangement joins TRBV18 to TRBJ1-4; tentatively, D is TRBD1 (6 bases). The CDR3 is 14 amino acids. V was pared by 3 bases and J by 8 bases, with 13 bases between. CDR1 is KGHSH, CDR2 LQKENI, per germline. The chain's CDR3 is CASSPGTTVEKLFF. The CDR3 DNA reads TGTGCCAGCTCACCGGGGACAACGGTAGAAAAACTGTTTTTT.

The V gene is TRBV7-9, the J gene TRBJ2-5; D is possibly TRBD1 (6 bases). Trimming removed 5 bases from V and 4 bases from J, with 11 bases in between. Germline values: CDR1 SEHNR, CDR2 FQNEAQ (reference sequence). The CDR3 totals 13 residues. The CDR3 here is CASSTQGGETQYF. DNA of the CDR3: TGTGCCAGCAGCACTCAAGGGGGAGAGACCCAGTACTTC.

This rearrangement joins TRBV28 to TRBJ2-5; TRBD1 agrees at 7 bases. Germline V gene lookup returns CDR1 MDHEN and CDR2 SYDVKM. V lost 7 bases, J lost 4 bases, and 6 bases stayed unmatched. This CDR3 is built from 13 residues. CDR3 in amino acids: CASTSTGVETQYF. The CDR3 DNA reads TGTGCCAGCACCAGCACAGGGGTAGAGACCCAGTACTTC.

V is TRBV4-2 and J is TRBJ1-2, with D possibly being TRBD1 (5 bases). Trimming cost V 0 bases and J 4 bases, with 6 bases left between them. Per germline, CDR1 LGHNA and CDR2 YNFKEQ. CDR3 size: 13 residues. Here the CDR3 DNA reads TGTGCCAGCAGCCAAGAAAGGGGCTATGGCTACACCTTC. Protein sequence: CASSQERGYGYTF.

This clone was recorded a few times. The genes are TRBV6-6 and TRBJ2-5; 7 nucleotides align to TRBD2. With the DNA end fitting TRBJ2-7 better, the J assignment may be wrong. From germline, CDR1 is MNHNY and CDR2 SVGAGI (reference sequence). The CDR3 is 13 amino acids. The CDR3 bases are TGTGCCAGCACCTGGGGGGGCTCCTACGAGCAGTACTTC. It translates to CASTWGGSYEQYF.

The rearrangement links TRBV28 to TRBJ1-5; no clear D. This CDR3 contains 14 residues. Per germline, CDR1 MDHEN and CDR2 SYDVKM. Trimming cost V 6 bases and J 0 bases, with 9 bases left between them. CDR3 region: CASRGLGSNQPQHF. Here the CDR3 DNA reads TGTGCCAGCAGGGGCTTGGGTAGCAATCAGCCCCAGCATTTT.

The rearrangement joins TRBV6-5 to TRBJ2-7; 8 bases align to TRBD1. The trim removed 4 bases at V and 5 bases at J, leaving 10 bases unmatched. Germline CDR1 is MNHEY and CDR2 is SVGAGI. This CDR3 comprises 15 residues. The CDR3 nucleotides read TGTGCCAGCAGTTCCTACGGGACAGGTGCCCACGAGCAGTACTTC. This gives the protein CASSSYGTGAHEQYF.

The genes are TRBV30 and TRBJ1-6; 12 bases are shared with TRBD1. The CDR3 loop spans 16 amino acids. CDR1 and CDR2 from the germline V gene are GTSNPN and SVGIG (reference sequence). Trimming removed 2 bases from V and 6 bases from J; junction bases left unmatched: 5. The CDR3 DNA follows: TGTGCCTGGAGTTCGGGACAGGGGGCGCCTAATTCACCCCTCCACTTT. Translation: CAWSSGQGAPNSPLHF.

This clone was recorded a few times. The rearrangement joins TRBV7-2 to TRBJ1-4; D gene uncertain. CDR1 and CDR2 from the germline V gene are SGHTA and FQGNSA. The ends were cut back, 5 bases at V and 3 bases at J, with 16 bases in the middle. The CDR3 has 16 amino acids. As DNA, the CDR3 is TGTGCCAGCAGCCCCCCACTACGGGGATCTAATGAAAAACTGTTTTTT. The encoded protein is CASSPPLRGSNEKLFF.

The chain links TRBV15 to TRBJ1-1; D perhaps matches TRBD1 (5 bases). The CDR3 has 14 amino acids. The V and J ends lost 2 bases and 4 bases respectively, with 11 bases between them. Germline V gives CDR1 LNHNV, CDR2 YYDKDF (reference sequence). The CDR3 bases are TGTGCCACCAGCAGACCGACCGGGGGCACTGAAGCTTTCTTT. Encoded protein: CATSRPTGGTEAFF. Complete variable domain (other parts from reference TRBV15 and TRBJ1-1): DAMVIQNPRYQVTQFGKPVTLSCSQTLNHNVMYWYQQKSSQAPKLLFHYYDKDFNNEADTPDNFQSRRPNTSFCFLDIRSPGLGDTAMYLCATSRPTGGTEAFFGQGTRLTVV.

The CDR3 region has the DNA TGTGCCACCAGCAGAGATTTGTTGGGCTTCAGCTCCTACAATGAGCAGTTCTTC. It specifies CATSRDLLGFSSYNEQFF. The genes are TRBV15 and TRBJ2-1; D is unresolved. This CDR3 region has 18 residues. V was clipped by 0 bases and J by 0 bases, with 15 bases between them. Germline V gene lookup returns CDR1 LNHNV and CDR2 YYDKDF (reference sequence).

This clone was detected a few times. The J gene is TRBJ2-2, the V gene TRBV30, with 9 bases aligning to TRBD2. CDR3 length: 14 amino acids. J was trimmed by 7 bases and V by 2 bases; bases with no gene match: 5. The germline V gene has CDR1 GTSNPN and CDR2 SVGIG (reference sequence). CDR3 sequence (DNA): TGTGCCTGGAGTCTGGGACTAGCTGTCGGGGAGCTGTTTTTT. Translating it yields CAWSLGLAVGELFF. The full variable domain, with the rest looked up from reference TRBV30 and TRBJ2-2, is SQTIHQWPATLVQPVGSPLSLECTVEGTSNPNLYWYRQAAGRGLQLLFYSVGIGQISSEVPQNLSASRPQDRQFILSSKKLLLSDSGFYLCAWSLGLAVGELFFGEGSRLTVL.

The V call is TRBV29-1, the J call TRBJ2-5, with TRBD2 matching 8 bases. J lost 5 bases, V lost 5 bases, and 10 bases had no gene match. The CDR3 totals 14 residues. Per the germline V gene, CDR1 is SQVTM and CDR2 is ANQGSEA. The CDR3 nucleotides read TGCAGCGTTAGAGGACTAGCTAGGTCGGAGACCCAGTACTTC. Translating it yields CSVRGLARSETQYF. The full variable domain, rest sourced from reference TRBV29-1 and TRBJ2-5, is SAVISQKPSRDICQRGTSLTIQCQVDSQVTMMFWYRQQPGQSLTLIATANQGSEATYESGFVIDKFPISRPNLTFSTLTVSNMSPEDSSIYLCSVRGLARSETQYFGPGTRLLVL.

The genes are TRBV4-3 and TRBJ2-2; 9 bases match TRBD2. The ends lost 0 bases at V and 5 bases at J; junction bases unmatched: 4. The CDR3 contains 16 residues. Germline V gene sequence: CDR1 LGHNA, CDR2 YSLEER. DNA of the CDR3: TGCGCCAGCAGCCAAGAGCCGGCGGGAGGGACCGGGGAGCTGTTTTTT. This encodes CASSQEPAGGTGELFF.

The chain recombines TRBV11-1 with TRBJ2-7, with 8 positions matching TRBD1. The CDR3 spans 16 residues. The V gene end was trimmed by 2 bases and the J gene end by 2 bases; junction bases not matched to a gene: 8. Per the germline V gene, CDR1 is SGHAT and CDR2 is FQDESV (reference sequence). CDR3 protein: CASSLFSGTGTYEQYF. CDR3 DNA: TGTGCCAGCAGCTTATTCTCCGGGACAGGAACCTACGAGCAGTACTTC. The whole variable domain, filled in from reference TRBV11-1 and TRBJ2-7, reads EAEVAQSPRYKITEKSQAVAFWCDPISGHATLYWYRQILGQGPELLVQFQDESVVDDSQLPKDRFSAERLKGVDSTLKIQPAELGDSAMYLCASSLFSGTGTYEQYFGPGTRLTVT.

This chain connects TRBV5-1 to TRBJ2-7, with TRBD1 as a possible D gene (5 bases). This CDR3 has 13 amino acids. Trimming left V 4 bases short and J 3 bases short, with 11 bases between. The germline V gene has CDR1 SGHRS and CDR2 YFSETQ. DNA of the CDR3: TGCGCCAGCAGCGCCGACAGTAGCTACGAGCAGTACTTC. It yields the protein CASSADSSYEQYF.